The clone carrying this T cell receptor beta chain was seen a few times. This record belongs to a study of T-cell memory formation after mild COVID-19. This CDR3 is built from 15 residues. Per the germline V gene, CDR1 is LNHDA and CDR2 is SQIVND (reference sequence). Trimming took off 5 bases at V and 4 bases at J, with 18 bases between the two ends. A single record per CDR3 protein comes from TCRdb applying MiXCR to the 5' RACE reads. The sample has 450,000 or so distinct CDR3 sequences; nearly 25% are singletons. This sequence originates from an adult woman who had mild COVID-19 (a few samples of this study predate the infection). Cell type and time point are not known. What was sequenced was PBMCs or a T cell subset sorted from them (not recorded which). The chain combines TRBV19 with TRBJ2-7; a weak D match, TRBD1 (6 bases). The CDR3 here is CASSAPGTSIYEQYF. The CDR3 region has the DNA TGTGCCAGTAGTGCCCCCGGGACATCGATATACGAGCAGTACTTC.